This entry describes one T cell receptor beta chain. This sample also contains other DNA sequences that code for the same CDR3. This entry comes from a study of beta chain features in type 1 diabetes. Expressed TCRB transcripts were sequenced because the isolated RNA had all been reverse transcribed beforehand. The protocol was immunoSEQ multiplex PCR, while the TCRdb copy is restricted to in-frame clones and leaves out a portion. The table has about 350,000 clones, about 20% seen once. Sequencing was performed on naive CD4+ T cells from blood. The source of this sequence is a young woman in good health.

The CDR3 sequence: CASSPGGDTQYF. The DNA of the CDR3 is TGTGCCAGCTCACCAGGAGGAGATACGCAGTATTTT. The chain uses TRBV18 and TRBJ2-3; D is possibly TRBD2 (5 bases). The CDR3 totals 12 residues. Germline-derived CDR1 and CDR2 are KGHSH and LQKENI. Trimming cost V 2 bases and J 5 bases, with 5 bases left between them.